The sample holds many counts of the clone carrying this TCR beta chain. Antigen unknown. A Clinical Activity Score of at least 3, a NOSPECS grade of at least 4 and a duration under 3 months were recorded in the ophthalmopathy patients. Clinical symptoms, serum thyroxine and TRAb, thyroid ultrasound and orbital computed tomography were used for the diagnoses. These data come from a study of T cells in Graves' hyperthyroidism and ophthalmopathy. Across the whole study: Peripheral blood sampling occurred at initial diagnosis, before any treatment.

Study conclusions and caveats: The model's output predicted ophthalmopathy at a median of roughly 6 months prior to onset.

Germline V CDR1 and CDR2: LGHDT, YNNKEL (reference sequence). V shed 1 base and J shed 0 bases, with 9 bases lying between them. The CDR3 contains 15 residues. RNA transcripts were the template for amplifying TCR beta CDR3 regions. TCR CDR3 regions were first amplified by RT-PCR with HTBI primers. TCRdb ran MiXCR on the multiplex PCR reads and lists one entry per CDR3 protein. Of 500,000 or so distinct CDR3 sequences listed, about a sixth were seen once; the top ten hold around 17%. The sequence came from a woman under 30 with Graves' ophthalmopathy. The V call is TRBV3-1, the J call TRBJ1-1; the D gene is possibly TRBD1 (6 bases). Sequencing input: blood. CDR3: CASSQAGQLNTEAFF. The DNA for the CDR3 is TGTGCCAGCAGCCAAGCCGGACAGTTGAACACTGAAGCTTTCTTT.